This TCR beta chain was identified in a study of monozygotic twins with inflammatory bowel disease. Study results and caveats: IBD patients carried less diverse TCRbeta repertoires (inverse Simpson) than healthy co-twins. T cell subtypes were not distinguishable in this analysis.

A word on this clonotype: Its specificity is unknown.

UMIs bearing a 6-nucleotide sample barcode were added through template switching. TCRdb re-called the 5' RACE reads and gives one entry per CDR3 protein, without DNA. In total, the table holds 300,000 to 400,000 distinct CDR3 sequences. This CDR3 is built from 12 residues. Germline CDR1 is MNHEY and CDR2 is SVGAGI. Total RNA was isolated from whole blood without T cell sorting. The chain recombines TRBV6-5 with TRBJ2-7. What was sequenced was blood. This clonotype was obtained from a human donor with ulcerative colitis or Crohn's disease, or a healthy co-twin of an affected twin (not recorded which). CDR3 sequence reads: CATGVWSYEQYF.